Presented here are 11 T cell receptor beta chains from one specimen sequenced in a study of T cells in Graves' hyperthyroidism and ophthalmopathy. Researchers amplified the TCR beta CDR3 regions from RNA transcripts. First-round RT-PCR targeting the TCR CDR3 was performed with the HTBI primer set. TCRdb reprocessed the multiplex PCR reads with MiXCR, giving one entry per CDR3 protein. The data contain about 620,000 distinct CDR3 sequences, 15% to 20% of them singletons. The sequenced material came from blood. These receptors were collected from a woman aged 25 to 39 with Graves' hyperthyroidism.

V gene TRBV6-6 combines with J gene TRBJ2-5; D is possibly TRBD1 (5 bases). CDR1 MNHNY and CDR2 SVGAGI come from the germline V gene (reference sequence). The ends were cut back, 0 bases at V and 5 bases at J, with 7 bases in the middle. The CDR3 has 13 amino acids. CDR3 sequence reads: CASSYSKGETQYF. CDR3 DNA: TGTGCCAGCAGTTACTCGAAGGGGGAGACCCAGTACTTC.

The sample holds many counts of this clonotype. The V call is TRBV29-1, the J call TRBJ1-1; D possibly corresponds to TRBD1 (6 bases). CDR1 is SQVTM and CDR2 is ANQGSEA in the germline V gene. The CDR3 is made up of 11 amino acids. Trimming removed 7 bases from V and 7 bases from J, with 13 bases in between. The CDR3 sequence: CSGLGADEAFF. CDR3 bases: TGCAGCGGGTTGGGGGCAGATGAAGCTTTCTTT. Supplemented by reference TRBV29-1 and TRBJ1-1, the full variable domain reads SAVISQKPSRDICQRGTSLTIQCQVDSQVTMMFWYRQQPGQSLTLIATANQGSEATYESGFVIDKFPISRPNLTFSTLTVSNMSPEDSSIYLCSGLGADEAFFGQGTRLTVV.

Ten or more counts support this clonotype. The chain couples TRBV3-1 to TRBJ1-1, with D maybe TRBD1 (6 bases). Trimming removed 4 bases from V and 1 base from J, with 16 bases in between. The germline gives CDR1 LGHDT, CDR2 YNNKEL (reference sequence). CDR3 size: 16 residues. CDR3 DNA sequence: TGTGCCAGCAGCCCCCAACCGCGGACAGCGAACACTGAAGCTTTCTTT. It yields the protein CASSPQPRTANTEAFF.

Written as DNA, the CDR3 is TGTGCCAGCAGCTTAACACCAGGGGTCACTGAAGCTTTCTTT. Translating gives CASSLTPGVTEAFF. The genes are TRBV7-3 and TRBJ1-1; tentative D call: TRBD1 (6 bases). Germline assignment: CDR1 SGHTA and CDR2 FQGTGA. V lost 0 bases and J 4 bases, leaving 9 bases between the germline ends. This CDR3 is built from 14 residues. The full variable domain, completed using reference TRBV7-3 and TRBJ1-1, is GAGVSQTPSNKVTEKGKYVELRCDPISGHTALYWYRQSLGQGPEFLIYFQGTGAADDSGLPNDRFFAVRPEGSVSTLKIQRTERGDSAVYLCASSLTPGVTEAFFGQGTRLTVV.

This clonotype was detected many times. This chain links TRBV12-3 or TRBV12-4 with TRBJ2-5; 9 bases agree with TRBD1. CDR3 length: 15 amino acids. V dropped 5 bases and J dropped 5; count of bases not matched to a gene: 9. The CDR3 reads CASSLRQGGAETQYF. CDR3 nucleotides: TGTGCCAGCAGTCTTCGACAGGGGGGTGCGGAGACCCAGTACTTC.

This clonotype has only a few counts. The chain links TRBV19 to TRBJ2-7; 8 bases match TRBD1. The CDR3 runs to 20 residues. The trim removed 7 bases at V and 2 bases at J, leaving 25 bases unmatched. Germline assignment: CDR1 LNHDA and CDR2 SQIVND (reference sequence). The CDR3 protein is CASTLIGYPNPGTGTYEQYF. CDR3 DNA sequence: TGTGCCAGTACCCTAATCGGGTACCCTAATCCCGGGACAGGTACCTACGAGCAGTACTTC.

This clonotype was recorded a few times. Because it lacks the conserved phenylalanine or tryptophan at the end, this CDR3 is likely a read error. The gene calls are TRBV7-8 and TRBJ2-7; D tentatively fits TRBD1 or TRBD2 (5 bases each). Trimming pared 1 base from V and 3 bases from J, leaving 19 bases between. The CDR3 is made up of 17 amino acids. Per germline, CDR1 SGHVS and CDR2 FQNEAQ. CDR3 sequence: CASSLEERGPRVYEQYL. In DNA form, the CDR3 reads TGTGCCAGCAGCTTAGAGGAAAGGGGACCCAGGGTCTACGAGCAGTACCTC.

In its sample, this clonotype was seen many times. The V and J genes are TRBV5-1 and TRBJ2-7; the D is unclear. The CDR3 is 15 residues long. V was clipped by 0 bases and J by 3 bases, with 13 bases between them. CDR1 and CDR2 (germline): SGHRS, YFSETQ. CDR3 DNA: TGCGCCAGCAGCTTGGATCTGGGTTTAAACTACGAGCAGTACTTC. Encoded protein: CASSLDLGLNYEQYF.

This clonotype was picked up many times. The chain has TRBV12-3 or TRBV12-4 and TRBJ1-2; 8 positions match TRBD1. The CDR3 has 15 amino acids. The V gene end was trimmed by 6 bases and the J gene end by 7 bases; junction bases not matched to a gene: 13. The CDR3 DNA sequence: TGTGCCAGCAGCCCAACGCCAACAGGGGGTTTTGGCTACACCTTC. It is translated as CASSPTPTGGFGYTF.

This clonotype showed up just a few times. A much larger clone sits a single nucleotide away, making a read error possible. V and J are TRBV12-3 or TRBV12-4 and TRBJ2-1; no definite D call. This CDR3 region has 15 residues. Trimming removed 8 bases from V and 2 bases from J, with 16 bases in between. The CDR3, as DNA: TGTGCCAGCGGCCAACACTTAGCTCCCTACAATGAGCAGTTCTTC. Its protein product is CASGQHLAPYNEQFF.

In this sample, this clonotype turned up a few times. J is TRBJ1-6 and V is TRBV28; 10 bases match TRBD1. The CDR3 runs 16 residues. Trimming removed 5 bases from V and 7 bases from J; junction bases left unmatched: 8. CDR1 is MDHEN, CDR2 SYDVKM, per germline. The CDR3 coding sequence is TGTGCCAGCAGTCCCCCGGACAGGGGGAAGAATTCACCCCTCCACTTT. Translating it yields CASSPPDRGKNSPLHF.